This passage covers 20 T cell receptor beta chains from one sample sequenced in a study of cytomegalovirus exposure and HLA in healthy donors. The study ran its PCR with 60 Vbeta and 13 Jbeta primers. The repertoire was sequenced with immunoSEQ multiplex PCR; TCRdb's copy has only in-frame clones and lacks some. The table records about 150,000 clones, over 75% of them present only once. The sequenced sample was PBMCs. These receptors were obtained from a woman aged 35 to 49 in good health and CMV-seropositive.

V usage is TRBV6-5 and J usage is TRBJ2-1, with D maybe TRBD1 (6 bases). V was clipped by 4 bases and J by 0 bases, with 7 bases between them. CDR3 length: 14 amino acids. Germline V CDR1 and CDR2: MNHEY, SVGAGI. The CDR3 sequence is CASSSRGSYNEQFF. In nucleotides, the CDR3 is TGTGCCAGCAGTTCCAGGGGCTCCTACAATGAGCAGTTCTTC.

The rearrangement links TRBV4-1 to TRBJ2-3; a possible D gene is TRBD1 (6 bases). The CDR3 covers 13 residues. Per germline, CDR1 MGHRA and CDR2 YSYEKL. The germline V and J ends were trimmed by 4 bases and 4 bases, with 9 bases remaining between them. The DNA of the CDR3 is TGCGCCAGCAGCCGAGGGGGATCAGATACGCAGTATTTT. It codes for CASSRGGSDTQYF.

The V call is TRBV5-8, the J call TRBJ2-3; 8 bases line up with TRBD2. The trim removed 4 bases at V and 3 bases at J, leaving 10 bases unmatched. The CDR3 is 16 amino acids. The V gene's germline CDR1 is SGHTS and CDR2 YDEGEE. CDR3 region: CASSVRSGSLTDTQYF. The CDR3 bases are TGTGCCAGCAGCGTCCGAAGCGGGAGCTTGACAGATACGCAGTATTTT. The entire variable domain, with the rest obtained from reference TRBV5-8 and TRBJ2-3, is as follows: EAGVTQSPTHLIKTRGQQATLRCSPISGHTSVYWYQQALGLGLQFLLWYDEGEERNRGNFPPRFSGRQFPNYSSELNVNALELEDSALYLCASSVRSGSLTDTQYFGPGTRLTVL.

This CDR3 reads CASSLVAHEQYF. As DNA, the CDR3 is TGTGCCAGCAGCTTAGTGGCACACGAGCAGTACTTC. This chain uses TRBV7-9 with TRBJ2-7; D not resolved. Germline V gives CDR1 SEHNR, CDR2 FQNEAQ (reference sequence). The V and J ends lost 1 base and 5 bases respectively, with 6 bases between them. The CDR3 covers 12 residues.

This clone showed up just a few times. The rearrangement uses TRBV18 and TRBJ1-1, with no clear D. The V end lost 6 bases, the J end lost 3 bases, and 5 bases lay between the germline ends. The length of the CDR3 is 11 residues. Germline lookup yields CDR1 KGHSH and CDR2 LQKENI. The CDR3 DNA is TGTGCCAGCTCCCCCGACACTGAAGCTTTCTTT. This translates into CASSPDTEAFF. The full variable domain, completed using reference TRBV18 and TRBJ1-1, is NAGVMQNPRHLVRRRGQEARLRCSPMKGHSHVYWYRQLPEEGLKFMVYLQKENIIDESGMPKERFSAEFPKEGPSILRIQQVVRGDSAAYFCASSPDTEAFFGQGTRLTVV.

This clone was counted once. This chain's CDR3 is CASSKGTSGQAGMPVEQFF. The CDR3 DNA reads as TGTGCCAGCAGCAAAGGGACTAGCGGGCAAGCGGGGATGCCGGTTGAGCAGTTCTTC. The rearrangement uses TRBV7-6 and TRBJ2-1; 12 bases agree with TRBD2. The CDR3 is 19 residues long. V shed 5 bases, J shed 9 bases, and the junction held 20 bases outside the gene matches. Germline V gene sequence: CDR1 SGHVS, CDR2 FNYEAQ.

The chain carries TRBV5-6 and TRBJ1-4; 10 bases agree with TRBD1. J gave up 3 bases and V 4 bases, and 6 bases lay outside the gene matches. CDR3 size: 16 residues. Germline V CDR1 and CDR2: SGHDT, YYEEEE. The CDR3 sequence is CASSAGQGNPNEKLFF. The CDR3 DNA follows: TGTGCCAGCAGCGCGGGACAGGGGAACCCTAATGAAAAACTGTTTTTT.

The rearrangement joins TRBV9 to TRBJ2-6, with D possibly matching TRBD2 (6 bases). V lost 2 bases, J lost 8 bases, and 8 bases lay in between. There are 13 residues in the CDR3. Germline CDR1 and CDR2: SGDLS and YYNGEE. The CDR3 is CASSVGRTNVLTF. DNA of the CDR3: TGTGCCAGCAGCGTTGGGAGGACCAACGTCCTGACTTTC.

V gene TRBV5-6 combines with J gene TRBJ1-4; weak D call: TRBD1 (5 bases). Germline loops: CDR1 SGHDT, CDR2 YYEEEE. V gave up 4 bases and J gave up 7 bases, with 23 bases separating them. The CDR3 runs 17 residues. CDR3 sequence reads: CASSKGDLRLNGEKLFF. The CDR3 DNA reads as TGTGCCAGCAGCAAAGGGGACTTGAGGTTGAATGGTGAAAAACTGTTTTTT.

The gene calls are TRBV6-1 and TRBJ2-7, with D possibly being TRBD2 (5 bases). Germline V gene sequence: CDR1 MNHNS, CDR2 SASEGT. CDR3 length: 14 amino acids. Between the trimmed V and J ends, which lost 7 bases and 3 bases, there was a span of 16 bases. Written as DNA, the CDR3 is TGTGCCAGCATTACGAAGGGAGACGGCTACGAGCAGTACTTC. Its translation: CASITKGDGYEQYF.

In this sample, this clone turned up once. V is TRBV4-1 and J is TRBJ2-7; 14 bases match TRBD2. The CDR3 consists of 17 residues. Germline assignment: CDR1 MGHRA and CDR2 YSYEKL. V shed 2 bases, J shed 5 bases, and the junction held 8 bases outside the gene matches. The CDR3 is CASSQLPGLAGVDEQYF. As DNA, the CDR3 is TGCGCCAGCAGCCAACTCCCGGGACTAGCGGGAGTCGACGAGCAGTACTTC.

This chain connects TRBV27 to TRBJ2-1, with D possibly being TRBD2 (6 bases). The CDR3 contains 13 residues. V was trimmed by 9 bases and J by 7 bases, leaving 16 bases between them. Germline values: CDR1 MNHEY, CDR2 SMNVEV (reference sequence). The DNA for the CDR3 is TGTGCCAGTACTTGGAGGGACGCAAATGAGCAGTTCTTC. Translation: CASTWRDANEQFF.

V is TRBV29-1 and J is TRBJ1-3, with D uncertain. V lost 5 bases and J lost 0, with 8 bases in between. This CDR3 comprises 13 residues. In germline, CDR1 is SQVTM, CDR2 ANQGSEA. CDR3 sequence reads: CSVYLSSGNTIYF. Here the CDR3 DNA reads TGCAGCGTTTATCTGAGCTCTGGAAACACCATATATTTT. Full variable domain (remainder filled in from reference TRBV29-1 and TRBJ1-3): SAVISQKPSRDICQRGTSLTIQCQVDSQVTMMFWYRQQPGQSLTLIATANQGSEATYESGFVIDKFPISRPNLTFSTLTVSNMSPEDSSIYLCSVYLSSGNTIYFGEGSWLTVV.

The chain carries TRBV13 and TRBJ2-3, with a tentative D call TRBD2 (6 bases). V was shortened by 5 bases and J by 0 bases, with 24 bases between the two germline ends. The CDR3 extends over 19 amino acids. CDR1 and CDR2 (germline): PRHDT, FYEKMQ (reference sequence). The CDR3 DNA reads TGTGCCAGCAGCCGACCCTCTAGCGCCTCTTTCTCTAGCACAGATACGCAGTATTTT. This encodes CASSRPSSASFSSTDTQYF. The variable domain in full, with the rest retrieved from reference TRBV13 and TRBJ2-3, is AAGVIQSPRHLIKEKRETATLKCYPIPRHDTVYWYQQGPGQDPQFLISFYEKMQSDKGSIPDRFSAQQFSDYHSELNMSSLELGDSALYFCASSRPSSASFSSTDTQYFGPGTRLTVL.

V and J are TRBV30 and TRBJ2-3; D call uncertain. The V and J ends lost 2 bases and 3 bases respectively, with 15 bases between them. The CDR3 is made up of 15 amino acids. Germline CDR1 GTSNPN, CDR2 SVGIG (reference sequence). CDR3 region: CAWSTNTLQTDTQYF. CDR3 sequence (DNA): TGTGCCTGGAGTACTAATACACTTCAAACAGATACGCAGTATTTT. Based on the CDR3 plus reference TRBV30 and TRBJ2-3, the full variable domain is SQTIHQWPATLVQPVGSPLSLECTVEGTSNPNLYWYRQAAGRGLQLLFYSVGIGQISSEVPQNLSASRPQDRQFILSSKKLLLSDSGFYLCAWSTNTLQTDTQYFGPGTRLTVL.

This clone has only one observation. V gene TRBV7-3 combines with J gene TRBJ2-5; 11 nucleotides match TRBD1. Germline assignment: CDR1 SGHTA and CDR2 FQGTGA. J gave up 2 bases and V 2 bases, and 4 bases lay outside the gene matches. This CDR3 has 16 amino acids. CDR3 in DNA: TGTGCCAGCAGCTTATTAGGGACAGGGGGTCAAGAGACCCAGTACTTC. Translating it yields CASSLLGTGGQETQYF.

This chain uses TRBV7-9 with TRBJ2-5; unclear D gene. The germline V gene encodes CDR1 SEHNR and CDR2 FQNEAQ (reference sequence). V lost 1 base and J lost 0, with 6 bases in between. The CDR3 consists of 14 residues. Here the CDR3 reads CASSLVAYQETQYF. DNA for the CDR3: TGTGCCAGCAGCTTAGTTGCGTACCAAGAGACCCAGTACTTC.

The chain links TRBV5-1 to TRBJ2-1, with TRBD2 identical over 9 bases. V trimming: 0 bases; J trimming: 7 bases; junction bases outside the gene matches: 5. Germline V lookup: CDR1 SGHRS, CDR2 YFSETQ. This CDR3 is 15 amino acids long. CDR3 in amino acids: CASSLALAGLNEQFF. CDR3 nucleotide sequence: TGCGCCAGCAGCTTGGCACTAGCGGGCTTAAATGAGCAGTTCTTC. Based on the CDR3 plus reference TRBV5-1 and TRBJ2-1, the full variable domain is KAGVTQTPRYLIKTRGQQVTLSCSPISGHRSVSWYQQTPGQGLQFLFEYFSETQRNKGNFPGRFSGRQFSNSRSEMNVSTLELGDSALYLCASSLALAGLNEQFFGPGTRLTVL.

This chain joins TRBV5-6 and TRBJ2-5; perhaps TRBD2 as D (5 bases). Germline V gene data show CDR1 as SGHDT and CDR2 as YYEEEE. The germline V and J ends were trimmed by 1 base and 2 bases, with 15 bases remaining between them. This CDR3 has 16 amino acids. CDR3 DNA: TGTGCCAGCAGCTTGTGGGGAAGACGGACTCAAGAGACCCAGTACTTC. Protein product: CASSLWGRRTQETQYF.

This chain joins TRBV19 and TRBJ2-5, with D possibly matching TRBD2 (7 bases). The CDR3 runs 14 residues. V lost 5 bases, J lost 5 bases, and 15 bases lay in between. Looked up from germline, CDR1 is LNHDA and CDR2 is SQIVND (reference sequence). The CDR3 sequence: CASSQGGGWETQYF. CDR3 nucleotides: TGTGCCAGTAGTCAAGGGGGGGGCTGGGAGACCCAGTACTTC.